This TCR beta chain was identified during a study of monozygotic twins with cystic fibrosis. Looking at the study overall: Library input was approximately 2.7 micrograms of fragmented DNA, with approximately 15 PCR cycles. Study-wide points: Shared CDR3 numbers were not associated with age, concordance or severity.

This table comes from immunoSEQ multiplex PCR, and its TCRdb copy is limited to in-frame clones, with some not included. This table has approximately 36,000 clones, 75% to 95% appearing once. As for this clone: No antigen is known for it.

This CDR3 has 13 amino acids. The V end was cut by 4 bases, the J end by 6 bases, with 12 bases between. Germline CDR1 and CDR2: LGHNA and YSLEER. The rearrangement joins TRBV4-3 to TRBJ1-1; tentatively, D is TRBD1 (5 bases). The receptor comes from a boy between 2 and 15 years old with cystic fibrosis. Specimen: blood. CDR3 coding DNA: TGCGCCAGCAGCCGCCTCGGCAGGGCTGAAGCTTTCTTT. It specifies CASSRLGRAEAFF.